The rows below give T cell receptor beta chains drawn from one sample of a study of blood T cell repertoires in COVID-19. Some clones are missing from TCRdb's copy, which holds only in-frame ones; the method was immunoSEQ multiplex PCR. The repertoire holds about 54,000 clones, with less than 95% as singletons. Sequenced: peripheral blood. These receptor sequences come from a woman aged 40-49 years with active COVID-19. Both conserved end residues are part of each CDR3. The D gene is left open where the match is weak.

v_gene: TRBV9; d_gene: -; j_gene: TRBJ2-1; CDR3nt: TGTGCCAGCAGCGTAGGCGACTTGTACTCTCACAATGAGCAGTTCTTC; CDR3aa: CASSVGDLYSHNEQFF
v_gene: TRBV6-5; d_gene: TRBD1; j_gene: TRBJ1-3; CDR3nt: TGTGCCAGCACTACTGACAGGGGTGGAAACACCATATATTTT; CDR3aa: CASTTDRGGNTIYF
v_gene: TRBV5-1; d_gene: TRBD1; j_gene: TRBJ1-1; CDR3nt: TGCGCCAGCAGCTCCCACACAGGGGTCACTGCTGAAGCTTTCTTT; CDR3aa: CASSSHTGVTAEAFF
v_gene: TRBV9; d_gene: TRBD1; j_gene: TRBJ1-2; CDR3nt: TGTGCCAGCAGCGTAGGGGGGACAGGGATTGGCTACACCTTC; CDR3aa: CASSVGGTGIGYTF
v_gene: TRBV11-3; d_gene: TRBD1; j_gene: TRBJ2-7; CDR3nt: TGTGCCAGCAGCTTAGATCCCGCCAGGGGGCGACCCCCCGAGCAGTACTTC; CDR3aa: CASSLDPARGRPPEQYF
v_gene: TRBV6-4; d_gene: TRBD2; j_gene: TRBJ2-2; CDR3nt: TGTGCCAGCAGTGACTCAGCGGGGGGGCCCGGGGAGCTGTTTTTT; CDR3aa: CASSDSAGGPGELFF
v_gene: TRBV7-9; d_gene: -; j_gene: TRBJ2-3; CDR3nt: TGTGCCAGCAGCCCGCTTAGTCGGGGAACAGATACGCAGTATTTT; CDR3aa: CASSPLSRGTDTQYF
v_gene: TRBV7-8; d_gene: -; j_gene: TRBJ2-3; CDR3nt: TGTGCCAGCAGCCTGGCTAGCACAGATACGCAGTATTTT; CDR3aa: CASSLASTDTQYF
v_gene: TRBV27; d_gene: -; j_gene: TRBJ1-1; CDR3nt: TGTGCCAGCCAAGGGGTACGTAGGAGGGGAGAGGCTGAAGCTTTCTTT; CDR3aa: CASQGVRRRGEAEAFF
v_gene: TRBV6-2/TRBV6-3; d_gene: TRBD2; j_gene: TRBJ2-3; CDR3nt: TGTGCCAGCAGTTACCCTCCAAGTAGAGCGGGGGGTGATACGCAGTATTTT; CDR3aa: CASSYPPSRAGGDTQYF
v_gene: TRBV4-1; d_gene: TRBD2; j_gene: TRBJ2-4; CDR3nt: TGCGCCAGCAGCCAAGATACGCCTAGCGGGGGTTGGGCCAAAAACATTCAGTACTTC; CDR3aa: CASSQDTPSGGWAKNIQYF
v_gene: TRBV11-3; d_gene: TRBD1; j_gene: TRBJ1-1; CDR3nt: TGTGCCAGCAGCCGCGCCGGGACAGGGACCACTGAAGCTTTCTTT; CDR3aa: CASSRAGTGTTEAFF
v_gene: TRBV11-2; d_gene: TRBD2; j_gene: TRBJ2-5; CDR3nt: TGTGCCAGCAGCCGGGGGGTCCAAGAGACCCAGTACTTC; CDR3aa: CASSRGVQETQYF
v_gene: TRBV15; d_gene: -; j_gene: TRBJ2-2; CDR3nt: TGTGCCACCAGCAGAGATGATAAGAGGACTTCGGACACCGGGGAGCTGTTTTTT; CDR3aa: CATSRDDKRTSDTGELFF
v_gene: TRBV19; d_gene: TRBD1; j_gene: TRBJ1-1; CDR3nt: TGTGCCAGTAGTCCGGTGGACAGGGGAGAGAACACTGAAGCTTTCTTT; CDR3aa: CASSPVDRGENTEAFF
v_gene: TRBV30; d_gene: -; j_gene: TRBJ1-4; CDR3nt: TGTGCCTGGAGTGACTTTGATGAAAAACTGTTTTTT; CDR3aa: CAWSDFDEKLFF
v_gene: TRBV4-1; d_gene: -; j_gene: TRBJ1-4; CDR3nt: TGCGCCAGCAGCCAACTGACGACCCAGGACAGACTGAATGAAAAACTGTTTTTT; CDR3aa: CASSQLTTQDRLNEKLFF